This passage covers 18 T cell receptor beta chains from one sample sequenced in a study of cytomegalovirus exposure and HLA in healthy donors. The PCR used 60 Vbeta and 13 Jbeta primers. Here immunoSEQ multiplex PCR was the method, and the copy in TCRdb shows in-frame clones only, minus some. The sample holds fewer than 350,000 clones, roughly 90% seen once. Material: PBMCs. Source of these receptors: a woman aged 18 to 35 in good health and CMV-seronegative.

This chain connects TRBV2 to TRBJ2-1; D is ambiguous. The CDR3 sequence is 14 residues long. Germline lookup yields CDR1 SNHLY and CDR2 FYNNEI. V dropped 7 bases and J dropped 7 bases, with 17 bases sitting between them. The CDR3 sequence is CASKRSVTWNEQFF. CDR3 coding DNA: TGTGCCAGCAAAAGGAGTGTTACGTGGAATGAGCAGTTCTTC.

The J gene is TRBJ1-4, the V gene TRBV7-3; a possible D gene is TRBD1 (5 bases). CDR1 is SGHTA and CDR2 is FQGTGA in the germline V gene. The CDR3 sequence is 15 residues long. V dropped 5 bases and J dropped 8 bases, with 18 bases sitting between them. The chain's CDR3 is CASSPTVWAPEKLFF. The CDR3 coding sequence is TGTGCCAGCAGCCCGACAGTATGGGCTCCGGAAAAACTGTTTTTT.

The rearrangement links TRBV19 to TRBJ2-2; 7 bases agree with TRBD2. The junction had 3 bases not matched to a gene; V was cut back by 3 bases and J by 5 bases. This CDR3 comprises 14 residues. The germline gives CDR1 LNHDA, CDR2 SQIVND (reference sequence). The CDR3 region is CASSIGLETGELFF. CDR3 nucleotide sequence: TGTGCCAGTAGTATCGGACTAGAGACCGGGGAGCTGTTTTTT.

The chain is built from TRBV2 and TRBJ2-2, with D maybe TRBD1 (5 bases). Per the germline V gene, CDR1 is SNHLY and CDR2 is FYNNEI. This CDR3 region has 14 residues. The ends were cut back, 7 bases at V and 0 bases at J, with 9 bases in the middle. The CDR3 region is CASNRQPNTGELFF. In DNA, the CDR3 is TGTGCCAGCAATCGACAGCCGAACACCGGGGAGCTGTTTTTT.

The chain joins TRBV7-8 to TRBJ2-7; tentatively, D is TRBD2 (7 bases). Germline CDR1 and CDR2: SGHVS and FQNEAQ. The V end was cut by 5 bases, the J end by 9 bases, with 23 bases between. This CDR3 contains 15 residues. For the CDR3, the DNA is TGTGCCAGCAGCCCAGTCTTCGGGGGGCCTGATGGGCAGTACTTC. The encoded protein is CASSPVFGGPDGQYF.

The genes are TRBV9 and TRBJ1-2; D unclear. Between the trimmed V and J ends, which lost 0 bases and 6 bases, there was a span of 15 bases. Germline loops: CDR1 SGDLS, CDR2 YYNGEE. The CDR3 covers 15 residues. CDR3 protein: CASSVGYKGGNGYTF. The CDR3 DNA is TGTGCCAGCAGCGTAGGTTATAAGGGCGGGAATGGCTACACCTTC.

On this clone: This sample includes further DNA sequences coding for the same CDR3. V usage is TRBV9 and J usage is TRBJ1-5; D possibly corresponds to TRBD1 (5 bases). This CDR3 contains 15 residues. Germline CDR1 reads SGDLS; CDR2 reads YYNGEE. With 0 bases removed from V and 1 base from J, the gap between germline ends came to 8 bases. CDR3 loop: CASSVGSGSNQPQHF. The CDR3 bases are TGTGCCAGCAGCGTAGGTTCAGGGAGCAATCAGCCCCAGCATTTT.

V is TRBV9 and J is TRBJ1-1; D uncertain. The germline V gene has CDR1 SGDLS and CDR2 YYNGEE. The CDR3 is 14 residues long. V lost 4 bases and J 7 bases, leaving 17 bases between the germline ends. As DNA, the CDR3 is TGTGCCAGCAGCTCCCAGAGGGATAGTGTTGAAGCTTTCTTT. Translated, it gives CASSSQRDSVEAFF.

This clone was found a few times. The chain carries TRBV11-3 and TRBJ1-1, with a tentative D call TRBD1 (5 bases). The CDR3 loop spans 13 amino acids. Trimming cost V 8 bases and J 7 bases, with 17 bases left between them. Looked up from germline, CDR1 is SGHNT and CDR2 is YENEEA. The CDR3, as DNA: TGTGCCAGCGGTTGGACGGGCGACAGTGAAGCTTTCTTT. Translating it yields CASGWTGDSEAFF.

The rearrangement links TRBV19 to TRBJ1-6, with unresolved D. Germline V CDR1 and CDR2: LNHDA, SQIVND (reference sequence). The CDR3 spans 12 residues. Trimming cost V 3 bases and J 9 bases, with 6 bases left between them. CDR3 nucleotide sequence: TGTGCCAGTAGTATCCCTTCTTCACCCCTCCACTTT. The encoded protein is CASSIPSSPLHF.

The rearrangement uses TRBV29-1 and TRBJ2-7; 8 bases match TRBD1. CDR3 length equals 12 residues. Germline-derived CDR1 and CDR2 are SQVTM and ANQGSEA. Trimming took 7 bases from V and 3 from J; bases not matched to a gene: 5. CDR3 sequence: CSGGQDDYEQYF. CDR3 bases: TGCAGCGGGGGACAGGATGACTACGAGCAGTACTTC.

V gene TRBV29-1 combines with J gene TRBJ2-5, with D possibly TRBD2 on 6 matching bases. The J call may be in error: the DNA end matches TRBJ2-7 better. There are 15 residues in the CDR3. Per germline, CDR1 SQVTM and CDR2 ANQGSEA. Here the CDR3 DNA reads TGCAGCGTTGTAGGAGGGAAAGAAAGGGGAGGCGAGCAGTACTTC. This gives the protein CSVVGGKERGGEQYF.

The V and J genes are TRBV6-5 and TRBJ1-2, with 8 bases fitting TRBD1. Trimming removed 0 bases from V and 6 bases from J; junction bases left unmatched: 3. Germline CDR1 is MNHEY and CDR2 is SVGAGI. The CDR3 loop spans 14 amino acids. The CDR3 reads CASSYSPGGNGYTF. CDR3 nucleotide sequence: TGTGCCAGCAGTTACTCACCAGGGGGCAATGGCTACACCTTC.

The chain recombines TRBV18 with TRBJ1-1; D gene uncertain. Trimming pared 1 base from V and 1 base from J, leaving 10 bases between. CDR1 is KGHSH and CDR2 is LQKENI in the germline V gene. The CDR3 totals 15 residues. DNA for the CDR3: TGTGCCAGCTCACCACTCCCCGTCGGGAACACTGAAGCTTTCTTT. Its protein product is CASSPLPVGNTEAFF.

This clone was seen just once. V usage is TRBV7-8 and J usage is TRBJ2-1; TRBD2 agrees at 9 bases. The CDR3 is 16 residues long. Looked up from germline, CDR1 is SGHVS and CDR2 is FQNEAQ. V shed 5 bases, J shed 3 bases, and the junction held 8 bases outside the gene matches. The CDR3 reads CASSVQRGANYNEQFF. CDR3 nucleotide sequence: TGTGCCAGCAGCGTCCAGCGGGGGGCAAACTACAATGAGCAGTTCTTC.

The V and J genes are TRBV11-2 and TRBJ2-5; perhaps TRBD1 as D (5 bases). The DNA end lines up better with TRBJ2-7; the J call may be wrong. Per germline, CDR1 SGHAT and CDR2 FQNNGV. The CDR3 runs 13 residues. The CDR3 is CASSRTLYYEQYF. CDR3 bases: TGTGCCAGCAGCCGGACACTTTACTACGAGCAGTACTTC.

The V and J genes are TRBV4-1 and TRBJ1-2; D is uncertain. The CDR3 has 14 amino acids. The V end was cut by 0 bases, the J end by 8 bases, with 13 bases between. Germline CDR1 is MGHRA and CDR2 is YSYEKL. The CDR3 sequence is CASSQDNGGSGYTF. CDR3 DNA sequence: TGCGCCAGCAGCCAAGATAACGGAGGGAGCGGCTACACCTTC.

The chain joins TRBV30 to TRBJ1-2, with 9 bases fitting TRBD1. This CDR3 has 13 amino acids. The V segment lost 5 bases and the J segment 4 bases; nucleotides outside the gene matches: 5. CDR1 and CDR2 (germline): GTSNPN, SVGIG (reference sequence). The CDR3 loop is CAWGRQGGYGYTF. Here the CDR3 DNA reads TGTGCCTGGGGAAGACAGGGGGGCTATGGCTACACCTTC.